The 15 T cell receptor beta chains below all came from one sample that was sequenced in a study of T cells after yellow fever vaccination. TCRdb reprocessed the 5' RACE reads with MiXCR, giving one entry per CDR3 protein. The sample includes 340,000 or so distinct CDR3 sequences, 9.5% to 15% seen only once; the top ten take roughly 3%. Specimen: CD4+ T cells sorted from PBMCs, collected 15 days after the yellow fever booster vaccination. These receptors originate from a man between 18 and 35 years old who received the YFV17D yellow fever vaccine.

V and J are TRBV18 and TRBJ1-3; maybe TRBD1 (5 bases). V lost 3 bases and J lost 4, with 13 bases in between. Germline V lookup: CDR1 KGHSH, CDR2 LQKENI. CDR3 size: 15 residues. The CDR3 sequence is CASSPTRASGNTIYF. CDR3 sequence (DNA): TGTGCCAGCTCACCCACCAGGGCCTCCGGAAACACCATATATTTT.

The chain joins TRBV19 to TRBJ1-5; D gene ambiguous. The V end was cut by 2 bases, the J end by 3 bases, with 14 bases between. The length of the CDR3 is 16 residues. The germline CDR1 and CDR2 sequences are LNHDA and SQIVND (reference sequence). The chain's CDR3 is CASSIRPSVLNQPQHF. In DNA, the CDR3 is TGTGCCAGTAGTATACGGCCGTCAGTCCTCAATCAGCCCCAGCATTTT. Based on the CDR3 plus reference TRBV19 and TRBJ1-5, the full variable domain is DGGITQSPKYLFRKEGQNVTLSCEQNLNHDAMYWYRQDPGQGLRLIYYSQIVNDFQKGDIAEGYSVSREKKESFPLTVTSAQKNPTAFYLCASSIRPSVLNQPQHFGDGTRLSIL.

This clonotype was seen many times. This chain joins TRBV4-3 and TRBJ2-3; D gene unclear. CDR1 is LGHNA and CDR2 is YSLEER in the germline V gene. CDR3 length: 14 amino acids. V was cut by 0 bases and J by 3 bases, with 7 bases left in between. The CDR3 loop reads CASSQEAFTDTQYF. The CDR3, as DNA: TGCGCCAGCAGCCAAGAAGCCTTTACAGATACGCAGTATTTT.

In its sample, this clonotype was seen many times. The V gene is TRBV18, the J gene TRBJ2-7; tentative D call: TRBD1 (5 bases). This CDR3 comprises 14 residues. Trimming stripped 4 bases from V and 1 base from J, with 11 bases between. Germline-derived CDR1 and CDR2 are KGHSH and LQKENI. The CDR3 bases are TGTGCCAGCTCACGCGACAGAGCTTCCTACGAGCAGTACTTC. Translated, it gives CASSRDRASYEQYF.

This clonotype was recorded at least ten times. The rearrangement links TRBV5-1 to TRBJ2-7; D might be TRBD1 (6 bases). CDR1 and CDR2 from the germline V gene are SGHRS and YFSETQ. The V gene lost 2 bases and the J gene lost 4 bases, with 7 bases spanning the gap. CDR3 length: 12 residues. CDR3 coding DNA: TGCGCCAGCAGCTTCGACAGGTACGAGCAGTACTTC. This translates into CASSFDRYEQYF. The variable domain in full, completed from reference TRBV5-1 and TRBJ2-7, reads KAGVTQTPRYLIKTRGQQVTLSCSPISGHRSVSWYQQTPGQGLQFLFEYFSETQRNKGNFPGRFSGRQFSNSRSEMNVSTLELGDSALYLCASSFDRYEQYFGPGTRLTVT.

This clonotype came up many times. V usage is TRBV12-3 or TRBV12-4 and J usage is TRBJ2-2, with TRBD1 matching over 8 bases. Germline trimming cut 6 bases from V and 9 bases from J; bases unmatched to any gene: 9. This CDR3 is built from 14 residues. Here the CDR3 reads CASRLGQGRRELFF. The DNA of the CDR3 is TGTGCCAGCAGACTCGGACAGGGAAGGCGGGAGCTGTTTTTT.

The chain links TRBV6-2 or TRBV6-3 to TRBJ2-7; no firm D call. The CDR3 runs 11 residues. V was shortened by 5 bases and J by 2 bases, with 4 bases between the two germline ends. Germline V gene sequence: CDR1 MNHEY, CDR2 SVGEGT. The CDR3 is CASSVPYEQYF. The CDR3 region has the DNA TGTGCCAGCAGTGTACCCTACGAGCAGTACTTC.

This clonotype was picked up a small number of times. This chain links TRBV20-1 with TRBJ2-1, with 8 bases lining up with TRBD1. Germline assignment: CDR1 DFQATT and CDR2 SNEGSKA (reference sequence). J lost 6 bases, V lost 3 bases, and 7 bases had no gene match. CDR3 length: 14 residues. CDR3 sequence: CSASPPGQVNEQFF. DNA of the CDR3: TGCAGTGCTAGCCCCCCGGGACAGGTCAATGAGCAGTTCTTC.

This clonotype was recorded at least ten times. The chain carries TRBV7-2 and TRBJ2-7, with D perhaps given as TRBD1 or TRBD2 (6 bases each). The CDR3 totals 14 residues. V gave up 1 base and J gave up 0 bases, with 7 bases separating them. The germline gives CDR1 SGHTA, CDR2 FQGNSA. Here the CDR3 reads CASSLGGASYEQYF. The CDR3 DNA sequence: TGTGCCAGCAGCTTAGGGGGGGCCTCCTACGAGCAGTACTTC.

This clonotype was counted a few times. CDR3 coding DNA: TGTGCCAGCAGTTACTTGCGGGTTGCGCCCTACGAGCAGTACGTC. Residues: CASSYLRVAPYEQYV. V is TRBV6-2 or TRBV6-3 and J is TRBJ2-7; a possible D gene is TRBD2 (5 bases). CDR1 and CDR2 from the germline V gene are MNHEY and SVGEGT. CDR3 length: 15 amino acids. The V and J ends lost 1 base and 2 bases respectively, with 12 bases between them.

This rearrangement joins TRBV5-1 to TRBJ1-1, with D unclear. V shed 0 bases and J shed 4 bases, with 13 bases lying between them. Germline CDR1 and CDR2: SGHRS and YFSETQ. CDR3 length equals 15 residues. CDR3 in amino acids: CASSLAQIMSTEAFF. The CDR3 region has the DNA TGCGCCAGCAGCTTGGCACAGATCATGAGCACTGAAGCTTTCTTT.

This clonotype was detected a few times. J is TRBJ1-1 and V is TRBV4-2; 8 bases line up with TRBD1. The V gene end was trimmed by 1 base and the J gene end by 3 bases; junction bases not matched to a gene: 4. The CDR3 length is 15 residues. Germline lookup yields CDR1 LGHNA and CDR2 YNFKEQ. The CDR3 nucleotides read TGTGCCAGCAGCCAAGGCTCAGGGGGCGACACTGAAGCTTTCTTT. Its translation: CASSQGSGGDTEAFF.

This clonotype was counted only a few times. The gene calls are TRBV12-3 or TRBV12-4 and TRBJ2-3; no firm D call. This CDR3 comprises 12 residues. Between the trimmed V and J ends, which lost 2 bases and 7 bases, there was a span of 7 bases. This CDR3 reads CASSLLGNTQYF. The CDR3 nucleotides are TGTGCCAGCAGTTTACTGGGAAATACGCAGTATTTT.

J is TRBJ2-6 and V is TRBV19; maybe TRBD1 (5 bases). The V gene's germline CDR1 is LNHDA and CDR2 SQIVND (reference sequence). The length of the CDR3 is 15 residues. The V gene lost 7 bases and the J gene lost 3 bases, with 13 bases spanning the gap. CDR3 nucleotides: TGTGCCAGTAATCTACAGGTTGGTGGGGCCAACGTCCTGACTTTC. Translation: CASNLQVGGANVLTF.

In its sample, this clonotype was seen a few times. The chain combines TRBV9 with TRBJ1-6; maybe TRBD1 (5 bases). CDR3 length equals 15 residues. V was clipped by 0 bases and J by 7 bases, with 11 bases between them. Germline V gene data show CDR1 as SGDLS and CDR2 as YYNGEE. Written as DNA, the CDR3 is TGTGCCAGCAGCGTAGTGCCAGGGACGAATTCACCCCTCCACTTT. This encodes CASSVVPGTNSPLHF.